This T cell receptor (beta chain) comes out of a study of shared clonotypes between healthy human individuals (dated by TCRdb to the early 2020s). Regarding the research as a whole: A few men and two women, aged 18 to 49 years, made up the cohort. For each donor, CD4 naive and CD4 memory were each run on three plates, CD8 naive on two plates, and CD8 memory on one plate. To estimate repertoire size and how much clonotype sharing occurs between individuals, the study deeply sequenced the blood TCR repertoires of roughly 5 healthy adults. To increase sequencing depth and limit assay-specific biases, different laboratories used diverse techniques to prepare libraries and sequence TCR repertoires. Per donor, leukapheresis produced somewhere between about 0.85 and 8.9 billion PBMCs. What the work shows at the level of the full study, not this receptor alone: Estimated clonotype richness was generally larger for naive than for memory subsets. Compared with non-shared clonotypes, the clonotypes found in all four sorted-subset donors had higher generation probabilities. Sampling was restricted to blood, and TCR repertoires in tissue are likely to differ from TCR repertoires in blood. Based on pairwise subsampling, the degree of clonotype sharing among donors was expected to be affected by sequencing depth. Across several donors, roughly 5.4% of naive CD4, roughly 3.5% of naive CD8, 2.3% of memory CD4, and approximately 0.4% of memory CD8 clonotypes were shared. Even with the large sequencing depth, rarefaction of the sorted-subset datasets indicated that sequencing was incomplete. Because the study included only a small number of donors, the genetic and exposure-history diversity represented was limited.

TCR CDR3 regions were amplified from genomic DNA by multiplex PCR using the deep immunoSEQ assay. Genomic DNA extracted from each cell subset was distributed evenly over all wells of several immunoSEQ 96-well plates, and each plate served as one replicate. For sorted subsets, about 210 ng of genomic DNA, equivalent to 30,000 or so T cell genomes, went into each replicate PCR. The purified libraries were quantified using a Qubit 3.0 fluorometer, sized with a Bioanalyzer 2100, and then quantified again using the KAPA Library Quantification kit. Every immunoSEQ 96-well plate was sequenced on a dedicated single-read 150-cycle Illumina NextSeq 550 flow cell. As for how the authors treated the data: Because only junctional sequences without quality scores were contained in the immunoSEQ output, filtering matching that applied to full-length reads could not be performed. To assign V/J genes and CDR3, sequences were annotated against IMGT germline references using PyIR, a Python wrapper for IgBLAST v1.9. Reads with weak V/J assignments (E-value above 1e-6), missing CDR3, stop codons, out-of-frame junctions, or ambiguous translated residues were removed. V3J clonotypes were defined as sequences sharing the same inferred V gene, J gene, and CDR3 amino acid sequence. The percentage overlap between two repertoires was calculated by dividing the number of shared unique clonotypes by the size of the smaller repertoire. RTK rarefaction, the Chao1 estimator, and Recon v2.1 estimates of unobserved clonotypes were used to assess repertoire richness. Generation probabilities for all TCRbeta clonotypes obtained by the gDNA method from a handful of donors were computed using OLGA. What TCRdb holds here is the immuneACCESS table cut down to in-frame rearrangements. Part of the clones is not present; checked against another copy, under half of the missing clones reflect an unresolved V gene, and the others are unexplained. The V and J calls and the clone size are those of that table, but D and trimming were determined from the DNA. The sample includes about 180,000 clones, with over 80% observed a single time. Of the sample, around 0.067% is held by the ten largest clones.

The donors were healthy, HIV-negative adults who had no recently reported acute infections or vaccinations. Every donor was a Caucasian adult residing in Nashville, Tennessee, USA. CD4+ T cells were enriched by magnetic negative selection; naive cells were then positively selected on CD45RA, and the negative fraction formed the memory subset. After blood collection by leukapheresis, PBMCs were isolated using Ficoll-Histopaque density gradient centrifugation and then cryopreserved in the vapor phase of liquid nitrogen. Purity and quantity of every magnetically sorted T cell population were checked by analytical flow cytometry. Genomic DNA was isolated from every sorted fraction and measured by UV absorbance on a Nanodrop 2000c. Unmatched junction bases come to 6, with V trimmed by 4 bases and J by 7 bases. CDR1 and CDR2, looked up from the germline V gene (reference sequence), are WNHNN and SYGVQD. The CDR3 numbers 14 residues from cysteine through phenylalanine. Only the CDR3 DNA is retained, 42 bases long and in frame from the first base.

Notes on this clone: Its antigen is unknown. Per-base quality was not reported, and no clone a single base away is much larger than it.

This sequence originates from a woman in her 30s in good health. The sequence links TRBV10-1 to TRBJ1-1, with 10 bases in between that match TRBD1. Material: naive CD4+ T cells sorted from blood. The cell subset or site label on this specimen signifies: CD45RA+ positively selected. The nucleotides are TGCGCCAGCAGTGCGGGACAGGGGACTCTTGAAGCTTTCTTT. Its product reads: CASSAGQGTLEAFF.